This T cell receptor (beta chain) was recovered during a study of blood T cell repertoires in COVID-19 (dated by TCRdb to 2019 to 2021). Regarding the complete study: The collaborator samples originated in the United States, Italy and Spain and spanned the acute and convalescent phases of COVID-19. Where HLA class I and class II types were available, the types were taken from metadata supplied by the sample provider, not from assay-based typing. Nearly every sample came with metadata listing a de-identified subject ID, COVID-19 status, age in years and sex. Samples came from the ongoing ImmuneRACE study (first 160 participants) plus 1,254 subjects from 6 global collaborators. Subjects who had been exposed to COVID-19, were actively infected with it, or had recovered from it provided the deeply sampled blood TCRbeta repertoires that made up the dataset. The material from the prospective study consisted of cDNA or gDNA derived from T cells, B-cell-depleted T cells, or PBMCs. A freely available public database, intended as a resource for researchers studying the immune response to SARS-CoV-2, is where the repertoires were released.

Worth noting for this clone: Its recognized antigen is unknown. One base away there is no much larger clone; base qualities are not given.

What the authors observed across the whole study: The amount of clinical and demographic metadata varied by source and participant and was provided uncurated.

The junction shows trimming of 6 bases on V and 6 bases on J, and the gene matches do not reach 11 bases of it. Including the terminal cysteine and phenylalanine, the CDR3 comprises 15 residues. The kept DNA is CDR3 alone, 45 bases in frame from the first base. CDR1 and CDR2 (MNHEY, SVGAGI) derive from the germline V gene. TCRbeta CDR3 regions were amplified from genomic DNA using the immunoSEQ Assay, a bias-controlled multiplex PCR. Per the original workflow: Nucleated cell counts per sample were estimated from amplification of reference gene primers within the assay. To quantify the absolute abundance of each unique TCRbeta CDR3 rearrangement, sequence reads were collapsed and filtered. For each sample, productive Simpson clonality was calculated as the square root of Simpson's diversity index across productive rearrangements. Here the immuneACCESS table is served through TCRdb, limited to in-frame sequences with V and J called. Missing clones are a known gap in these copies; in checked studies unresolved V genes cover under half, and the rest lacks a known reason. The V and J calls and the clone size are those of that table, but D and trimming were determined from the DNA. For this sample the table gives hundreds of thousands of clones, of which around nine tenths were detected only once. 10% of the sample comes from the top ten.

In the prospective study, participants were roughly 18 to 89 years old, resided in about 25 geographic areas of the United States, and were enrolled through a virtual design. In the prospective study, cohorts were assigned on the basis of participant-reported clinical history obtained from a screening survey and a study questionnaire. ImmuneRACE Cohort 3 recovered participants were defined by two consecutive negative NP/OP PCR tests, healthcare professional clearance, or symptom resolution. Each participant in the prospective study had whole blood, serum and a nasopharyngeal or oropharyngeal swab collected by mobile phlebotomists. Participants in the prospective study had the option to provide additional blood draws and questionnaires over a roughly two-month period. Blood samples from the prospective study were shipped frozen or at room temperature prior to DNA extraction.

The sequence came from a woman aged 50 to 60 who had recovered from COVID-19. Sequenced: PBMCs or T cells enriched from blood (not recorded which). The chain uses TRBV6-5 and TRBJ1-5, with 7 bases in between that match TRBD1. Read as DNA, the sequence is TGTGCCAGCAGCAGCCTTGACAGGGTAGTTCAGCCCCAGCATTTT. It specifies CASSSLDRVVQPQHF.